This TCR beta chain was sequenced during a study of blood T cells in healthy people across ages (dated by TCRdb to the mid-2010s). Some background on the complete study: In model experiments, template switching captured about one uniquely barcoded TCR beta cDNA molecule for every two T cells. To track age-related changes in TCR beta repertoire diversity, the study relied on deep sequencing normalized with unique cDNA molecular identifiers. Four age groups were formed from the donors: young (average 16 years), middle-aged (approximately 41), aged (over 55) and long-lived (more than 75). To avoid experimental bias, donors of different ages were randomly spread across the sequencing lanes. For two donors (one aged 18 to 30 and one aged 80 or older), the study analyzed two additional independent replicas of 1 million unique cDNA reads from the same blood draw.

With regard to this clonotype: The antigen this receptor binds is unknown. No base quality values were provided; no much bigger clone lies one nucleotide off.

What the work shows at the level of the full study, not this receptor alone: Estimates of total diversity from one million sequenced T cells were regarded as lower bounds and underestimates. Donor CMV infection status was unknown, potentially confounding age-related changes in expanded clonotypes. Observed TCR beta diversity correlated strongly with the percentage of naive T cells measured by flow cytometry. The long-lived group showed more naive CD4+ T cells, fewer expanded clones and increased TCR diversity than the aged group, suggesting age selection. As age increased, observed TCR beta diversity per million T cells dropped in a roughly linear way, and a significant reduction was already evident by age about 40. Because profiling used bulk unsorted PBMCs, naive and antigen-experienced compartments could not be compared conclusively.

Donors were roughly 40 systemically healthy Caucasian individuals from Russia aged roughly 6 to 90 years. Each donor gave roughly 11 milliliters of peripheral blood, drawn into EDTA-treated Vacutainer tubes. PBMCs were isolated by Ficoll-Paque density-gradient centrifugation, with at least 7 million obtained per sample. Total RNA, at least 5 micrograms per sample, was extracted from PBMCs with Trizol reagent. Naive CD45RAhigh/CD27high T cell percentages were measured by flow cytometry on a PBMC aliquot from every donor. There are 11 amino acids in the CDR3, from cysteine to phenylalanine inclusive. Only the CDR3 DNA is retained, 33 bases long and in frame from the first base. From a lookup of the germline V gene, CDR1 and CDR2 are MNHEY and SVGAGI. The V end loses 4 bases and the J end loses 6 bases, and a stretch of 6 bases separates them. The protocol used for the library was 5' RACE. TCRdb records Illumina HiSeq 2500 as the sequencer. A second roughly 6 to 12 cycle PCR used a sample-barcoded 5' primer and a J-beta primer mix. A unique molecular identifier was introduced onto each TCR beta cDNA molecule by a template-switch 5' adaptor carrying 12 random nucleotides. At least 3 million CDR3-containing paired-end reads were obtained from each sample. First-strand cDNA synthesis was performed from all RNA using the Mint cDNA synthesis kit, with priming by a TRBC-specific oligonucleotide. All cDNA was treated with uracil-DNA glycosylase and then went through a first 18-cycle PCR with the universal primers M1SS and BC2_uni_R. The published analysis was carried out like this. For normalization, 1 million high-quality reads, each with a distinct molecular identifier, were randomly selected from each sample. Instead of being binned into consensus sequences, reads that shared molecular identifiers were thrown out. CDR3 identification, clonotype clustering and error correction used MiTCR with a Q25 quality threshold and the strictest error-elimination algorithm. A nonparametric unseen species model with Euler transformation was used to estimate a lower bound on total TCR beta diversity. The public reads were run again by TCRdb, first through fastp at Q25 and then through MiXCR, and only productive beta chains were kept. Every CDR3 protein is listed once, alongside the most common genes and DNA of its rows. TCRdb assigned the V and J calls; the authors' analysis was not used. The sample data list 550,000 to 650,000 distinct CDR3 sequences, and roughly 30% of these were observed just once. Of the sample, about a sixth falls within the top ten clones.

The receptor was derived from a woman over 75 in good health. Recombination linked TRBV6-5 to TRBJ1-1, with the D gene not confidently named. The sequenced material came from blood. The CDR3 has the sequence CASSWRAEAFF. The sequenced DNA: TGTGCCAGCAGTTGGAGAGCTGAAGCTTTCTTT.